Following are 31 T cell receptor beta chains from one sample sequenced in a study of vaccination and CD4 T cells after COVID-19. Noted treatment: approximately nine-day PBMC culture with coronavirus spike peptide pools or control peptides (ViraFEST assay). CD4+ T lymphocytes from the unexposed donor were collected before the COVID-19 pandemic (2011-2018). Their antigens remain unidentified. Researchers used the Oncomine TCR Beta short-read assay to sequence DNA from cultured CD4+ T cells. TCRdb passed the PCR reads through MiXCR, listing each CDR3 protein once. The sample contains some 1,400 distinct CDR3 sequences, less than 15% of which appear only once. The sample was CD4+ T cells from blood, cultured in vitro. The receptors stem from a human donor in good health.

This clonotype is labeled large. J is TRBJ1-2 and V is TRBV11-3; 12 bases line up with TRBD1. J gave up 5 bases and V 5 bases, and 9 bases lay outside the gene matches. Germline V gene lookup returns CDR1 SGHNT and CDR2 YENEEA. This CDR3 contains 16 residues. CDR3 residues: CASSLGTGGEHYGYTF. The CDR3 DNA sequence: TGTGCCAGCAGCCTGGGGACAGGGGGCGAACATTATGGCTACACCTTC.

This clonotype is categorized as medium-sized. V gene TRBV7-6 combines with J gene TRBJ1-4, with TRBD1 matching over 8 bases. Germline V CDR1 and CDR2: SGHVS, FNYEAQ. With 5 bases clipped from V and 8 bases from J, the junction kept 13 bases outside the gene matches. CDR3 size: 16 residues. The CDR3 here is CASSGQQGGTGEKLFF. The CDR3 nucleotides read TGTGCCAGCAGCGGACAACAGGGGGGGACTGGGGAAAAACTGTTTTTT.

Of note for this clonotype: One base away lies a much larger clone, so this may be a sequencing read error. The chain uses TRBV20-1 and TRBJ1-3, with D unresolved. The CDR3 covers 12 residues. Germline-derived CDR1 and CDR2 are DFQATT and SNEGSKA (reference sequence). As DNA, the CDR3 is TGCGGTGCTTCGGTTTCTGGAAACACCATATATTTT. The encoded protein is CGASVSGNTIYF.

This clonotype turned up a few times. The rearrangement links TRBV28 to TRBJ2-1; 7 positions agree with TRBD2. V lost 2 bases and J lost 4; bases outside the gene matches: 2. Germline CDR1 and CDR2: MDHEN and SYDVKM. There are 14 residues in the CDR3. The chain's CDR3 is CASSLGSGYNEQFF. The CDR3 nucleotides are TGTGCCAGCAGTTTAGGTAGCGGGTACAATGAGCAGTTCTTC.

This clonotype is labeled large. The chain recombines TRBV19 with TRBJ1-1; 8 bases match TRBD1. Trimming cost V 4 bases and J 5 bases; bases outside gene matches: 6. The CDR3 sequence is 14 residues long. Germline lookup yields CDR1 LNHDA and CDR2 SQIVND (reference sequence). CDR3: CASSTQGARTEAFF. The DNA for the CDR3 is TGTGCCAGTAGTACCCAGGGGGCGCGAACTGAAGCTTTCTTT. Combining the CDR3 with reference TRBV19 and TRBJ1-1 gives the whole variable domain DGGITQSPKYLFRKEGQNVTLSCEQNLNHDAMYWYRQDPGQGLRLIYYSQIVNDFQKGDIAEGYSVSREKKESFPLTVTSAQKNPTAFYLCASSTQGARTEAFFGQGTRLTVV.

This clonotype is classed as medium-sized. The chain combines TRBV5-4 with TRBJ2-5, with D maybe TRBD1 (5 bases). In germline, CDR1 is SGHNT, CDR2 YYREEE (reference sequence). V dropped 1 base and J dropped 1 base, with 14 bases sitting between them. This CDR3 spans 16 amino acids. The CDR3 sequence: CASSLLSVRGQETQYF. The DNA of the CDR3 is TGTGCCAGCAGCTTGTTGTCAGTAAGGGGCCAAGAGACCCAGTACTTC.

By frequency in the sample, this clonotype is large. V gene TRBV27 combines with J gene TRBJ2-3; D not resolved. CDR1 is MNHEY and CDR2 is SMNVEV in the germline V gene (reference sequence). V lost 5 bases and J 2 bases, leaving 17 bases between the germline ends. The CDR3 extends over 16 amino acids. DNA for the CDR3: TGTGCCAGCAGTACCCCTACGGGTGCCATCACAGATACGCAGTATTTT. Translated: CASSTPTGAITDTQYF.

The chain joins TRBV18 to TRBJ1-1, with a tentative D call TRBD1 (5 bases). Germline loops: CDR1 KGHSH, CDR2 LQKENI. The length of the CDR3 is 17 residues. V was clipped by 4 bases and J by 1 base, with 19 bases between them. The CDR3 region has the DNA TGTGCCAGCTCACTTTCATGGACCAGGGATGGGAACACTGAAGCTTTCTTT. Its translation: CASSLSWTRDGNTEAFF.

By its share, this clonotype is medium-sized. The chain links TRBV12-3 or TRBV12-4 to TRBJ2-7, with 7 positions matching TRBD2. With 1 base clipped from V and 5 bases from J, the junction kept 2 bases outside the gene matches. CDR3 length equals 13 residues. For the CDR3, the DNA is TGTGCCAGCAGTTTAGGGGAGGGCGACGAGCAGTACTTC. Its protein product is CASSLGEGDEQYF.

This clonotype was seen a handful of times. The J gene is TRBJ2-2, the V gene TRBV12-3 or TRBV12-4; 10 positions match TRBD1. Germline trimming cut 8 bases from V and 7 bases from J; bases unmatched to any gene: 7. The CDR3 is 14 residues long. The CDR3 protein is CASAGTGVNGELFF. CDR3 in DNA: TGTGCCAGCGCCGGGACAGGGGTCAACGGGGAGCTGTTTTTT.

This clonotype is deemed large. CDR3 loop: CSASAGQGRYSPLHF. CDR3 nucleotide sequence: TGCAGTGCTAGCGCCGGACAGGGGCGATATTCACCCCTCCACTTT. This chain uses TRBV20-1 with TRBJ1-6; TRBD1 matches 9 bases. V lost 3 bases to trimming and J lost 8 bases; unmatched junction nucleotides: 8. Germline-derived CDR1 and CDR2 are DFQATT and SNEGSKA (reference sequence). CDR3 length: 15 amino acids.

This clonotype is large in the sample. The gene calls are TRBV24-1 and TRBJ2-3; D is uncertain. CDR1 is KGHDR, CDR2 SFDVKD, per germline. The CDR3 has 14 residues. V was cut by 5 bases and J by 6 bases, with 14 bases left in between. CDR3 DNA: TGTGCCACCAGTGGGCTTAGGGCCTCCGATACGCAGTATTTT. Its translation is CATSGLRASDTQYF.

By sample fraction, this clonotype is medium-sized. The CDR3 sequence is CSARGTGPAEQYF. The CDR3 nucleotides read TGCAGTGCTAGAGGGACAGGGCCGGCCGAGCAGTACTTC. The rearrangement joins TRBV20-1 to TRBJ2-7; 8 positions agree with TRBD1. Per germline, CDR1 DFQATT and CDR2 SNEGSKA (reference sequence). V trimming: 1 base; J trimming: 6 bases; junction bases outside the gene matches: 5. This CDR3 has 13 amino acids.

This clonotype was recorded a few times. The chain is built from TRBV5-6 and TRBJ1-5; TRBD1 is a possible D gene (6 bases). The CDR3 consists of 16 residues. Per the germline V gene, CDR1 is SGHDT and CDR2 is YYEEEE. V lost 0 bases and J 2 bases, leaving 12 bases between the germline ends. CDR3 DNA: TGTGCCAGCAGCTTGGGAGCCGGGGGCGGCAATCAGCCCCAGCATTTT. Its translation: CASSLGAGGGNQPQHF.

This clonotype was found a few times. The chain is built from TRBV5-6 and TRBJ2-1; 7 bases agree with TRBD2. This CDR3 contains 14 residues. Unmatched junction bases numbered 1, after V lost 0 bases and J lost 4 bases. Germline CDR1 and CDR2: SGHDT and YYEEEE. CDR3 DNA sequence: TGTGCCAGCAGCTTGGTGGGGGGGTACAATGAGCAGTTCTTC. Translating gives CASSLVGGYNEQFF.

Note on this clonotype: A much larger clone lies a single base off, so this may be a read error. The CDR3 protein is CATSEPNRSTGELFF. Here the CDR3 DNA reads TGTGCCACCAGTGAGCCAAACAGAAGCACCGGGGAGCTGTTTTTT. The chain links TRBV24-1 to TRBJ2-2; unclear D gene. Germline CDR1 reads KGHDR; CDR2 reads SFDVKD. V was trimmed by 4 bases and J by 4 bases, leaving 12 bases between them. The CDR3 loop spans 15 amino acids.

In its sample, this clonotype is large (0.1 to 1%). The V gene is TRBV7-9, the J gene TRBJ1-1; D may be TRBD1 (6 bases). The V gene lost 8 bases and the J gene lost 0 bases, with 22 bases spanning the gap. The CDR3 length is 17 residues. Germline values: CDR1 SEHNR, CDR2 FQNEAQ (reference sequence). CDR3 sequence reads: CASGKDWTDWMNTEAFF. The CDR3 bases are TGTGCCAGCGGAAAAGACTGGACAGACTGGATGAACACTGAAGCTTTCTTT.

By share of the sample, this clonotype is medium-sized (0.01 to 0.1%). This chain joins TRBV7-3 and TRBJ2-3, with D possibly called TRBD1 or TRBD2 (5 bases each). Germline V lookup: CDR1 SGHTA, CDR2 FQGTGA. The V gene lost 5 bases and the J gene lost 4 bases, with 22 bases spanning the gap. The CDR3 length is 17 residues. As DNA, the CDR3 is TGTGCCAGCAGCCCCCAATTCGTACGGGACGGCGCAGATACGCAGTATTTT. This codes for CASSPQFVRDGADTQYF.

This clonotype rates as medium-sized. The chain recombines TRBV12-3 or TRBV12-4 with TRBJ1-2; 7 nucleotides align to TRBD1. The CDR3 is 16 amino acids. Trimming cost V 5 bases and J 7 bases; bases outside gene matches: 16. CDR3 residues: CASSLRTGGRGGGYTF. CDR3 coding DNA: TGTGCCAGCAGTCTGAGGACAGGCGGACGAGGTGGTGGCTACACCTTC.

This clonotype has just a few counts. V usage is TRBV5-6 and J usage is TRBJ2-3; 14 bases align to TRBD2. The CDR3 is made up of 16 amino acids. Losses at the gene ends were 2 bases for V and 4 bases for J; bases not matched to a gene: 3. Per germline, CDR1 SGHDT and CDR2 YYEEEE. CDR3 DNA: TGTGCCAGCAGCTTCCCGGGACTAGCGGGAGCAGATACGCAGTATTTT. As protein: CASSFPGLAGADTQYF.

This clonotype ranks as medium-sized. This chain joins TRBV28 and TRBJ2-5, with 12 bases that match TRBD2. J lost 5 bases, V lost 4 bases, and 26 bases had no gene match. The CDR3 covers 22 residues. CDR1 is MDHEN and CDR2 is SYDVKM in the germline V gene. As DNA, the CDR3 is TGTGCCAGCAGTTCGGTCCAGGGGGCCGTGACTAGCGGGGGTCCCCACCGGGAGACCCAGTACTTC. It encodes CASSSVQGAVTSGGPHRETQYF.

This clonotype is termed medium-sized. The chain combines TRBV19 with TRBJ2-7; a weak D match, TRBD1 (6 bases). Trimming removed 4 bases at V and 2 bases at J, with 12 bases between. The V gene's germline CDR1 is LNHDA and CDR2 SQIVND (reference sequence). The CDR3 totals 14 residues. CDR3: CASSTTGYTYEQYF. CDR3 in DNA: TGTGCCAGTAGTACGACAGGCTACACCTACGAGCAGTACTTC.

This clonotype is medium-sized (0.01 to 0.1%) within its sample. The chain has TRBV4-1 and TRBJ1-5; weak D call: TRBD1 (5 bases). Trimming shortened V by 1 base and J by 2 bases, and 12 bases separated the two germline ends. Germline CDR1 and CDR2: MGHRA and YSYEKL. The CDR3 runs to 16 residues. CDR3 sequence reads: CASSQARGLGNQPQHF. CDR3 DNA: TGCGCCAGCAGCCAAGCTCGGGGCCTGGGCAATCAGCCCCAGCATTTT.

This clonotype is medium-sized in the sample. This rearrangement joins TRBV6-1 to TRBJ2-3, with 8 bases fitting TRBD1. CDR1 MNHNS and CDR2 SASEGT come from the germline V gene. The CDR3 covers 14 residues. V lost 6 bases to trimming and J lost 3 bases; unmatched junction nucleotides: 5. In DNA form, the CDR3 reads TGTGCCAGCAGAAAGACAGGGGAAACAGATACGCAGTATTTT. It translates to CASRKTGETDTQYF.

This clonotype is categorized as large. The gene calls are TRBV19 and TRBJ1-2, with TRBD1 identical over 8 bases. The V and J ends lost 3 bases and 4 bases, in that order; junction bases with no gene match: 4. Germline V CDR1 and CDR2: LNHDA, SQIVND (reference sequence). The CDR3 is made up of 14 amino acids. DNA for the CDR3: TGTGCCAGTAGTATGGGACAGGCAGGCTATGGCTACACCTTC. The encoded protein is CASSMGQAGYGYTF.

The chain has TRBV29-1 and TRBJ1-1; the match to TRBD1 covers 8 bases. The CDR3 consists of 12 residues. CDR1 and CDR2 (germline): SQVTM, ANQGSEA. J was trimmed by 6 bases and V by 7 bases; bases with no gene match: 7. As DNA, the CDR3 is TGCAGCGGGGGGGGACAGGCGGCTGAAGCTTTCTTT. Translating it yields CSGGGQAAEAFF. The full variable domain, with the rest looked up from reference TRBV29-1 and TRBJ1-1, is SAVISQKPSRDICQRGTSLTIQCQVDSQVTMMFWYRQQPGQSLTLIATANQGSEATYESGFVIDKFPISRPNLTFSTLTVSNMSPEDSSIYLCSGGGQAAEAFFGQGTRLTVV.

Worth noting for this clonotype: A much larger clonotype is one base distant, so this may be a read error. The V and J genes are TRBV7-6 and TRBJ2-3; TRBD2 matches at 8 bases. This CDR3 has 16 amino acids. Germline CDR1 and CDR2: SGHVS and FNYEAQ. The chain's CDR3 is CVSSPSRGGYTDTQYF. CDR3 DNA: TGTGTCAGCAGCCCGTCCCGCGGGGGGTACACAGATACGCAGTATTTT.

By sample fraction, this clonotype is medium-sized. The genes are TRBV19 and TRBJ1-2, with D maybe TRBD1 (5 bases). The CDR3 has 13 residues. Trimming shortened V by 4 bases and J by 7 bases, and 13 bases separated the two germline ends. Germline V gene sequence: CDR1 LNHDA, CDR2 SQIVND (reference sequence). This CDR3 reads CASSRQGDGGYTF. DNA for the CDR3: TGTGCCAGTAGTAGGCAGGGCGACGGTGGCTACACCTTC.

This clonotype qualifies as large. The V and J genes are TRBV20-1 and TRBJ2-3, with TRBD2 matching 8 bases. The V gene's germline CDR1 is DFQATT and CDR2 SNEGSKA (reference sequence). Germline trimming cut 6 bases from V and 4 bases from J; bases unmatched to any gene: 15. The CDR3 sequence is 16 residues long. CDR3 nucleotide sequence: TGCAGTGCGCATCCGGGGGCGGGAGGTGTGGCAGATACGCAGTATTTT. This gives the protein CSAHPGAGGVADTQYF.

In regard to this clonotype: A much larger clone sits a single nucleotide away, making a read error possible. The J gene is TRBJ2-7, the V gene TRBV7-2; weak D call: TRBD1 (5 bases). CDR3 size: 14 residues. CDR1 and CDR2 (germline): SGHTA, FQGNSA. The CDR3 reads CASSPRVLKYEQCF. The CDR3 nucleotides are TGTGCCAGCAGCCCCAGGGTCCTTAAGTACGAGCAGTGCTTC.

This clonotype has only one observation. This may be a read error, as it is one base from a much larger clone. The chain uses TRBV18 and TRBJ1-2; D is uncertain. V was clipped by 3 bases and J by 5 bases, with 16 bases between them. Germline V lookup: CDR1 KGHSH, CDR2 LQKENI. The CDR3 covers 15 residues. CDR3: CASSPLTDGIYGYTF. The CDR3, as DNA: TGTGCCAGCTCACCCCTAACCGACGGGATTTATGGCTACACCTTC.